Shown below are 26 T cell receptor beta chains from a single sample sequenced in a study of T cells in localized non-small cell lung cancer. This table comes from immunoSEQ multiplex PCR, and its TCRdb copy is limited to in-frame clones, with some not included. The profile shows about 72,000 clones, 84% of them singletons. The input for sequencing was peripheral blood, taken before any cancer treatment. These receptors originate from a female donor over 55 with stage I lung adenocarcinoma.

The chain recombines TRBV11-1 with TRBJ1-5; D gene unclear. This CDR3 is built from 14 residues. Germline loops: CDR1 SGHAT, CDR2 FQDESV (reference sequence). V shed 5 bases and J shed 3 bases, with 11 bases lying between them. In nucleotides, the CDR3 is TGTGCCAGCAGCCCGGACGGCGTCAATCAGCCCCAGCATTTT. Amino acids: CASSPDGVNQPQHF.

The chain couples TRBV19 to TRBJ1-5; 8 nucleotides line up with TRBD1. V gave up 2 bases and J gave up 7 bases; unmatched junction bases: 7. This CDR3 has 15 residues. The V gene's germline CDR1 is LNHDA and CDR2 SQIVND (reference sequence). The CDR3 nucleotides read TGTGCCAGTAGTATACGGACAGGGTGGGAGCAGCCCCAGCATTTT. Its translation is CASSIRTGWEQPQHF.

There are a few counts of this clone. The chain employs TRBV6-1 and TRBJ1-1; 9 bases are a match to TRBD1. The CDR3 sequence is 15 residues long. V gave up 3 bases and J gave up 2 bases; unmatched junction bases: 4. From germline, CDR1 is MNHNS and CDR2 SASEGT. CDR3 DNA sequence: TGTGCCAGCAGTGATCAGGACAGGGGAAACACTGAAGCTTTCTTT. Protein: CASSDQDRGNTEAFF.

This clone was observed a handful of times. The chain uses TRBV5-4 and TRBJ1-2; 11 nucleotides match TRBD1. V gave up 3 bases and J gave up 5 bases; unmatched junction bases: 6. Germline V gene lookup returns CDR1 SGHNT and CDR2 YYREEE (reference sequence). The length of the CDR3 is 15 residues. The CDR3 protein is CASSYGDRGSYGYTF. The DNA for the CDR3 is TGTGCCAGCAGCTATGGGGACAGGGGGAGTTATGGCTACACCTTC.

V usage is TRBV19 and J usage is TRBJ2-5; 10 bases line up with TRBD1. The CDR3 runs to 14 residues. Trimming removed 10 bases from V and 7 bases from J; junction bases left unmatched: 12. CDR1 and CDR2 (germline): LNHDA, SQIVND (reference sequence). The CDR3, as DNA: TGTGCCACTAGGACAGGGGGGCCGAGTGGGACCCAGTACTTC. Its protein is CATRTGGPSGTQYF. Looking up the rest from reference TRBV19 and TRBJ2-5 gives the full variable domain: DGGITQSPKYLFRKEGQNVTLSCEQNLNHDAMYWYRQDPGQGLRLIYYSQIVNDFQKGDIAEGYSVSREKKESFPLTVTSAQKNPTAFYLCATRTGGPSGTQYFGPGTRLLVL.

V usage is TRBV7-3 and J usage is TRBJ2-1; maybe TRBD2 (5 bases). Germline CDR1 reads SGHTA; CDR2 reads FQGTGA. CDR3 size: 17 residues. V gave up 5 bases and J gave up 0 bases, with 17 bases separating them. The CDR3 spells CASSPSPAGYSYNEQFF. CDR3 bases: TGTGCCAGCAGCCCGAGCCCGGCGGGCTACTCCTACAATGAGCAGTTCTTC.

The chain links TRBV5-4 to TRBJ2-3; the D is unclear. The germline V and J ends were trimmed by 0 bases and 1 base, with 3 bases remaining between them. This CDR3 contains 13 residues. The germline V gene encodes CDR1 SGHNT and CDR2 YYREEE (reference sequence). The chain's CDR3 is CASSLGGTDTQYF. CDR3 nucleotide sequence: TGTGCCAGCAGCTTGGGGGGCACAGATACGCAGTATTTT.

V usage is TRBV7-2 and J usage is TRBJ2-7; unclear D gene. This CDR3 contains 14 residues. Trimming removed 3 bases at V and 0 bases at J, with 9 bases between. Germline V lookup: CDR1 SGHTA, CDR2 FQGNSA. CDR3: CASSFQSSSYEQYF. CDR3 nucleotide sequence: TGTGCCAGCAGCTTCCAGTCTTCCTCCTACGAGCAGTACTTC.

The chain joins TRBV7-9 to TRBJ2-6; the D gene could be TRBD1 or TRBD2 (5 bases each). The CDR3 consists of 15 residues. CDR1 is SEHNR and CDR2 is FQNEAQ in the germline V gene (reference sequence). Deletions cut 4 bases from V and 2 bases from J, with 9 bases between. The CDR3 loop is CASSSQGPGANVLTF. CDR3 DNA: TGTGCCAGCAGCTCCCAGGGACCTGGGGCCAACGTCCTGACTTTC.

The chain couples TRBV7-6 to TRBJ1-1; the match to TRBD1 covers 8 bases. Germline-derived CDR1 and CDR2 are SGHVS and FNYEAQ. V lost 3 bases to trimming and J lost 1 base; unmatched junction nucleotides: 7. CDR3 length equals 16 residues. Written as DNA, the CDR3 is TGTGCCAGCAGCTTGGGGACAGGTGGGGCGAACACTGAAGCTTTCTTT. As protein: CASSLGTGGANTEAFF.

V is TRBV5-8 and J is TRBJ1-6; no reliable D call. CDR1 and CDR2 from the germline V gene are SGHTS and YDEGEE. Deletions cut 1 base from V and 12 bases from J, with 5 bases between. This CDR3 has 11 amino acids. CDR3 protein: CASSLSVPLHF. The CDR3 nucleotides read TGTGCCAGCAGCTTGTCCGTACCCCTCCACTTT.

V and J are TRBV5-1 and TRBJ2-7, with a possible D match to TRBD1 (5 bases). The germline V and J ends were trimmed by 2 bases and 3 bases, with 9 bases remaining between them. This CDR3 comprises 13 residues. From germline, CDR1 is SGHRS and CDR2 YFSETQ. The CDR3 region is CASSFTGNYEQYF. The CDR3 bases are TGCGCCAGCAGCTTCACAGGAAACTACGAGCAGTACTTC.

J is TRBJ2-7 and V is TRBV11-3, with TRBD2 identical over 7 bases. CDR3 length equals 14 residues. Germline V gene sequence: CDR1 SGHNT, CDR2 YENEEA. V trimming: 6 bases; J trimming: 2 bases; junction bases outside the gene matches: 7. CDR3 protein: CASSRREPPYEQYF. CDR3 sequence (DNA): TGTGCCAGCAGTAGGCGGGAGCCACCCTACGAGCAGTACTTC.

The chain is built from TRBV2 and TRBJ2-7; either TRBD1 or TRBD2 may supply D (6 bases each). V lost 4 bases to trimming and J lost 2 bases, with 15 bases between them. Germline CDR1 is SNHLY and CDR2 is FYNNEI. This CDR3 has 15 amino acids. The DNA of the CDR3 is TGTGCCAGCAGTGTAGGGGGGAGCTTGACCTACGAGCAGTACTTC. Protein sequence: CASSVGGSLTYEQYF.

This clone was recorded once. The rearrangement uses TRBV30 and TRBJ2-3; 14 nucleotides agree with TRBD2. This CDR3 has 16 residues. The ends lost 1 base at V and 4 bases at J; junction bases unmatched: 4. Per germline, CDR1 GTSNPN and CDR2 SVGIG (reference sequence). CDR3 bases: TGTGCCTGGAGTGCCGGGACTAGCGGGAGCGCAGATACGCAGTATTTT. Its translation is CAWSAGTSGSADTQYF.

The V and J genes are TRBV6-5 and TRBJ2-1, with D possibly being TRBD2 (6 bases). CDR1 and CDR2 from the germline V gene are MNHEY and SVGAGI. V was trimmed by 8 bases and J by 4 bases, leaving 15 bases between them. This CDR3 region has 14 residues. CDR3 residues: CASGLRGSYNEQFF. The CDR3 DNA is TGTGCCAGCGGACTACGGGGGAGTTACAATGAGCAGTTCTTC.

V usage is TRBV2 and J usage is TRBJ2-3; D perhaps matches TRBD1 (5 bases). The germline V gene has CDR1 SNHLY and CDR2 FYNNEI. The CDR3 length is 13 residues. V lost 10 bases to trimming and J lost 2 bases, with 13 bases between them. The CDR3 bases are TGTGCCACCTGTAGGGGCACCACAGATACGCAGTATTTT. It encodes CATCRGTTDTQYF. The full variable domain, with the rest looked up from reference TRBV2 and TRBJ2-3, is EPEVTQTPSHQVTQMGQEVILRCVPISNHLYFYWYRQILGQKVEFLVSFYNNEISEKSEIFDDQFSVERPDGSNFTLKIRSTKLEDSAMYFCATCRGTTDTQYFGPGTRLTVL.

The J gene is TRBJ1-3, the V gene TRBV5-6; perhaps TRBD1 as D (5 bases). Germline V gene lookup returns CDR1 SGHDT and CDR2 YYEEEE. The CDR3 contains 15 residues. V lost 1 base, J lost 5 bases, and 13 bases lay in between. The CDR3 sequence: CASSLRGSLRNTIYF. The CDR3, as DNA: TGTGCCAGCAGCTTGAGGGGATCATTACGAAACACCATATATTTT.

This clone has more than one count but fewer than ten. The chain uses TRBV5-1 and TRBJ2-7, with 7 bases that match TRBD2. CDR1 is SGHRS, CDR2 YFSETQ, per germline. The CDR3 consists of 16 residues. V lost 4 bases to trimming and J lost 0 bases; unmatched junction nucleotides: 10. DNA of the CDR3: TGCGCCAGCAGCGGGGGAGGGTTTGGTAGCTCCTACGAGCAGTACTTC. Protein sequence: CASSGGGFGSSYEQYF.

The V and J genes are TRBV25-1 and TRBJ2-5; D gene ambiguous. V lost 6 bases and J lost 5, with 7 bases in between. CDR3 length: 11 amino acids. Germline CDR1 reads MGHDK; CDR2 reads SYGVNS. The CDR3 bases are TGTGCCAGCAGCCTCGGGGAGACCCAGTACTTC. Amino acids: CASSLGETQYF. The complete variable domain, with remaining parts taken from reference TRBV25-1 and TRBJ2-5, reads EADIYQTPRYLVIGTGKKITLECSQTMGHDKMYWYQQDPGMELHLIHYSYGVNSTEKGDLSSESTVSRIRTEHFPLTLESARPSHTSQYLCASSLGETQYFGPGTRLLVL.

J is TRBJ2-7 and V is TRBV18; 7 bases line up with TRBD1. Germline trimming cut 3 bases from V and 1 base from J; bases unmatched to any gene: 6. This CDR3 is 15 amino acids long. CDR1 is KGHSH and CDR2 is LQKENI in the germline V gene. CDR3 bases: TGTGCCAGCTCACCCTTTAGGGACAGTTCCTACGAGCAGTACTTC. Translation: CASSPFRDSSYEQYF.

The DNA of the CDR3 is TGTGCCAGCAGACCCTCGTGGGGTAGTCGGGGCTACACCTTC. As protein: CASRPSWGSRGYTF. The rearrangement joins TRBV6-5 to TRBJ1-2; no definite D call. This CDR3 is built from 14 residues. Deletions cut 6 bases from V and 8 bases from J, with 19 bases between. The germline CDR1 and CDR2 sequences are MNHEY and SVGAGI.

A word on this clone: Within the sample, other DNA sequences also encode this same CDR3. The CDR3 DNA reads TGTGCCAGCAGCGTAGGCCTAGCGGGGGGTTACAATGAGCAGTTCTTC. It encodes CASSVGLAGGYNEQFF. V usage is TRBV9 and J usage is TRBJ2-1; 11 bases are a match to TRBD2. The CDR3 totals 16 residues. Germline V gives CDR1 SGDLS, CDR2 YYNGEE. Trimming took 0 bases from V and 4 from J; bases not matched to a gene: 3.

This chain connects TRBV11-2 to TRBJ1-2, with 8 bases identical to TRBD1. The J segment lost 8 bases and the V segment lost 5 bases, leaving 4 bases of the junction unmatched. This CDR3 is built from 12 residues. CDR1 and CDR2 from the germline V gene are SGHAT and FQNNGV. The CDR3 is CASSRTGKGYTF. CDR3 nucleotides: TGTGCCAGCAGCCGGACAGGGAAGGGCTACACCTTC. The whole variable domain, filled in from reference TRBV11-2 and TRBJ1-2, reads EAGVAQSPRYKIIEKRQSVAFWCNPISGHATLYWYQQILGQGPKLLIQFQNNGVVDDSQLPKDRFSAERLKGVDSTLKIQPAKLEDSAVYLCASSRTGKGYTFGSGTRLTVV.

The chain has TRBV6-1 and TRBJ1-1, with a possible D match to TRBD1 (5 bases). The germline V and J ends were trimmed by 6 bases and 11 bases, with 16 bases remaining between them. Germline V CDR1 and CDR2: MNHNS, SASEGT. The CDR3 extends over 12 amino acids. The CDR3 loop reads CASREPGRMAFF. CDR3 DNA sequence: TGTGCCAGCAGGGAGCCAGGGAGGATGGCTTTCTTT.

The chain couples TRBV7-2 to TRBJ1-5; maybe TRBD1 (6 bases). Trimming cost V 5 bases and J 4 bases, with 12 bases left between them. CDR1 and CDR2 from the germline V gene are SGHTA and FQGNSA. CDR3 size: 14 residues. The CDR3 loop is CASSPDSANQPQHF. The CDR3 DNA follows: TGTGCCAGCAGCCCGGACAGTGCAAATCAGCCCCAGCATTTT.